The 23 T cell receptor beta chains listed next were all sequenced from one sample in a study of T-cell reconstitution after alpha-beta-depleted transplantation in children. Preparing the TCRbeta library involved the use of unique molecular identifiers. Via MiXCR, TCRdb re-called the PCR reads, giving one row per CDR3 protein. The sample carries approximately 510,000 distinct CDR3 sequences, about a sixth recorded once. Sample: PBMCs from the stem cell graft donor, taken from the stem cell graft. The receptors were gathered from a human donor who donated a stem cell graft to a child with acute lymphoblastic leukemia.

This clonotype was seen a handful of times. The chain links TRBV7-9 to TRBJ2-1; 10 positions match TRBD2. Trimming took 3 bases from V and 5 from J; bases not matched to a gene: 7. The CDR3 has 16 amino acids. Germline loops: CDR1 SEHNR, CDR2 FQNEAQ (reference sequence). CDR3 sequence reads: CASSFLLAGNNNEQFF. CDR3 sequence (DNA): TGTGCCAGCAGCTTTCTACTAGCGGGAAATAACAATGAGCAGTTCTTC.

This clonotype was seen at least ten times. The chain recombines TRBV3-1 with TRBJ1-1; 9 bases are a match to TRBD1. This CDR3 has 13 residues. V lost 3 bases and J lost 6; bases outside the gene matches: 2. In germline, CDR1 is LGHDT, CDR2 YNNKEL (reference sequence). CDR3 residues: CASSQGTGPEAFF. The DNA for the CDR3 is TGTGCCAGCAGCCAGGGGACAGGGCCTGAAGCTTTCTTT.

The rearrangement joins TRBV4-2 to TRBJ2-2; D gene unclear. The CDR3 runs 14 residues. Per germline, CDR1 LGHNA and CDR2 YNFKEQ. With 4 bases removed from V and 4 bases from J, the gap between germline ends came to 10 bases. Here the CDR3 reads CASSRQESTGELFF. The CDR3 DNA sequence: TGTGCCAGCAGCCGCCAGGAATCCACCGGGGAGCTGTTTTTT.

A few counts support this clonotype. The CDR3 coding sequence is TGTGCCATCAGTGCACCACCAGGGACAGGGGTCAGTCTAGAGACGTATAATGAGCAGTTCTTC. This codes for CAISAPPGTGVSLETYNEQFF. The V and J genes are TRBV10-3 and TRBJ2-1; 10 nucleotides agree with TRBD1. This CDR3 is built from 21 residues. Germline V gene data show CDR1 as ENHRY and CDR2 as SYGVKD. V shed 4 bases, J shed 7 bases, and the junction held 25 bases outside the gene matches.

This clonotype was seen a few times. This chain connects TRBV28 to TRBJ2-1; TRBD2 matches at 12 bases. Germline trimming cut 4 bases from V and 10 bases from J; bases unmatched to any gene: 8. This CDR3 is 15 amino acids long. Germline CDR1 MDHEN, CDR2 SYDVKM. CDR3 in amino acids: CASSSRTSGVGEQFF. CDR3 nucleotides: TGTGCCAGCAGTTCCAGGACTAGCGGGGTCGGGGAGCAGTTCTTC. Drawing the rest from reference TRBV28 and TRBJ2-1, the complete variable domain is DVKVTQSSRYLVKRTGEKVFLECVQDMDHENMFWYRQDPGLGLRLIYFSYDVKMKEKGDIPEGYSVSREKKERFSLILESASTNQTSMYLCASSSRTSGVGEQFFGPGTRLTVL.

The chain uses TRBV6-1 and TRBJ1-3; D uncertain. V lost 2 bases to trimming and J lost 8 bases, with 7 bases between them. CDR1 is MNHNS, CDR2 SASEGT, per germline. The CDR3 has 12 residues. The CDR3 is CASSEFGYTIYF. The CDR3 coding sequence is TGTGCCAGCAGTGAATTTGGGTACACCATATATTTT.

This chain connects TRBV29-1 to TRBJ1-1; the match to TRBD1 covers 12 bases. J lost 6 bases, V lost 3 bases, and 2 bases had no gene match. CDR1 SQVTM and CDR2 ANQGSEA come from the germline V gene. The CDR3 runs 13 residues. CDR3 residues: CSVDRDRGPEAFF. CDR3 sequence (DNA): TGCAGCGTTGATAGGGACAGGGGGCCTGAAGCTTTCTTT. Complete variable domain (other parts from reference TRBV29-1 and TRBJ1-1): SAVISQKPSRDICQRGTSLTIQCQVDSQVTMMFWYRQQPGQSLTLIATANQGSEATYESGFVIDKFPISRPNLTFSTLTVSNMSPEDSSIYLCSVDRDRGPEAFFGQGTRLTVV.

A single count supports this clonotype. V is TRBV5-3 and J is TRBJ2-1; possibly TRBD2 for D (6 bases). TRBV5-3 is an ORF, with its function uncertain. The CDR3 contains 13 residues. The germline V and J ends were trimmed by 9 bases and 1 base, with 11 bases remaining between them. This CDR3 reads CAIRRGSYNEQFF. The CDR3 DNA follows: TGTGCCATCCGGAGGGGTTCCTACAATGAGCAGTTCTTC.

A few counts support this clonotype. CDR3 sequence (DNA): TGTGCCAGCAGCTTCAGAGGCGGACTCTCTTCACCCCTCCACTTT. Protein product: CASSFRGGLSSPLHF. This chain links TRBV12-3 or TRBV12-4 with TRBJ1-6; D gene uncertain. Trimming stripped 6 bases from V and 9 bases from J, with 18 bases between. The CDR3 loop spans 15 amino acids.

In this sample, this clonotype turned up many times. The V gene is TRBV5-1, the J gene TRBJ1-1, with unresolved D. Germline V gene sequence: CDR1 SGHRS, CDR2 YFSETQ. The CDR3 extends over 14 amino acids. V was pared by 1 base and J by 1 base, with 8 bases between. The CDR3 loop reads CASSLSSGNTEAFF. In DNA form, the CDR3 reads TGCGCCAGCAGCTTGTCTAGCGGGAACACTGAAGCTTTCTTT. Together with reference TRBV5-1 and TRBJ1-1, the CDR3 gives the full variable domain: KAGVTQTPRYLIKTRGQQVTLSCSPISGHRSVSWYQQTPGQGLQFLFEYFSETQRNKGNFPGRFSGRQFSNSRSEMNVSTLELGDSALYLCASSLSSGNTEAFFGQGTRLTVV.

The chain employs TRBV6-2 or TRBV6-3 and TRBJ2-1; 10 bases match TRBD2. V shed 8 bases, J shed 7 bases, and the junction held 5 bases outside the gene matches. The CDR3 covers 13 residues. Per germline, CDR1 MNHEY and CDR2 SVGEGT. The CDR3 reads CASEREGRNEQFF. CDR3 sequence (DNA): TGTGCCAGCGAGCGGGAGGGCCGTAATGAGCAGTTCTTC.

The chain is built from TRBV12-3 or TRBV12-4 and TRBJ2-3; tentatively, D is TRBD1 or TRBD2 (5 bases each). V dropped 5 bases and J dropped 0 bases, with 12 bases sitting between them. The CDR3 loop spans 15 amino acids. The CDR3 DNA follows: TGTGCCAGCAGTCGAGGGGAAGGGAGCACAGATACGCAGTATTTT. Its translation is CASSRGEGSTDTQYF.

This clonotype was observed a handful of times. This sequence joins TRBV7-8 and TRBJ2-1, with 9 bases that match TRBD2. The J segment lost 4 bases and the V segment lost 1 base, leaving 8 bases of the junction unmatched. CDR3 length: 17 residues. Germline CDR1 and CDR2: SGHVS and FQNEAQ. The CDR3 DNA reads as TGTGCCAGCAGCTTAGGGACGTGGCTAGCGGGATACAATGAGCAGTTCTTC. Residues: CASSLGTWLAGYNEQFF.

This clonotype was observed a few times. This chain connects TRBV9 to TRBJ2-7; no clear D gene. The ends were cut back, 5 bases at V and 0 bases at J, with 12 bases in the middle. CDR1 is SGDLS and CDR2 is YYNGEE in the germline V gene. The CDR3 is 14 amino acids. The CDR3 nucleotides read TGTGCCAGCAGTTACGGCGACCTCTCCTACGAGCAGTACTTC. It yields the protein CASSYGDLSYEQYF.

The CDR3 DNA is TGTGCCACCAGCGGAGGGGGCAGTAGTACAGATACGCAGTATTTT. Translated, it gives CATSGGGSSTDTQYF. This rearrangement joins TRBV15 to TRBJ2-3; D might be TRBD1 (7 bases). There are 15 residues in the CDR3. The V gene's germline CDR1 is LNHNV and CDR2 YYDKDF (reference sequence). Trimming left V 5 bases short and J 3 bases short, with 15 bases between.

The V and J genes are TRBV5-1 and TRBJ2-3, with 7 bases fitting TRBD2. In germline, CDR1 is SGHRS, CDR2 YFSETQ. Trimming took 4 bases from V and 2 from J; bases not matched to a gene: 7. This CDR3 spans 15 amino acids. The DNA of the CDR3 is TGCGCCAGCAGCCTCACTAGCGAATACACAGATACGCAGTATTTT. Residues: CASSLTSEYTDTQYF. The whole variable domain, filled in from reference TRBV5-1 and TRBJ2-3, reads KAGVTQTPRYLIKTRGQQVTLSCSPISGHRSVSWYQQTPGQGLQFLFEYFSETQRNKGNFPGRFSGRQFSNSRSEMNVSTLELGDSALYLCASSLTSEYTDTQYFGPGTRLTVL.

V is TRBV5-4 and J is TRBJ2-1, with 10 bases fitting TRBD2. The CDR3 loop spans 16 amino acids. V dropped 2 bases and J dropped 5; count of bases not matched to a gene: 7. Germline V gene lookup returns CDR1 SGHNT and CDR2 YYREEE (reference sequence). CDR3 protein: CASSLGASGGHNEQFF. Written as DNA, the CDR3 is TGTGCCAGCAGCTTAGGGGCTAGCGGGGGCCACAATGAGCAGTTCTTC.

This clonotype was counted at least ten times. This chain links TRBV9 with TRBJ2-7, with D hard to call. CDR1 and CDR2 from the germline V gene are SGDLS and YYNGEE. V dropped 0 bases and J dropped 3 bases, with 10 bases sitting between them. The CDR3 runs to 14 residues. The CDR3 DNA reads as TGTGCCAGCAGCGTAGCTGGTGGCCACTACGAGCAGTACTTC. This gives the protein CASSVAGGHYEQYF.

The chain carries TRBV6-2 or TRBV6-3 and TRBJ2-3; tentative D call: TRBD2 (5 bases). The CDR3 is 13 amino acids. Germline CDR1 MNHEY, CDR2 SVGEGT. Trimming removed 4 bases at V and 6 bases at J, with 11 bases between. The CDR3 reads CASSLSGMDTQYF. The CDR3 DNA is TGTGCCAGCAGTTTGTCCGGGATGGATACGCAGTATTTT.

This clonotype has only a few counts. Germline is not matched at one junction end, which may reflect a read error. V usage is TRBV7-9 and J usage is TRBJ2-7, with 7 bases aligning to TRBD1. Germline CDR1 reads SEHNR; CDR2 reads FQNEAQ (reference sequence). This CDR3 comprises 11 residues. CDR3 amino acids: CASSLDGTASF. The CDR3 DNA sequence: TGTGCCAGCAGCTTAGACGGGACAGCAAGTTTC. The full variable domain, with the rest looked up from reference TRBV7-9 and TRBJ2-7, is DTGVSQNPRHKITKRGQNVTFRCDPISEHNRLYWYRQTLGQGPEFLTYFQNEAQLEKSRLLSDRFSAERPKGSFSTLEIQRTEQGDSAMYLCASSLDGTASFGPGTRLTVT.

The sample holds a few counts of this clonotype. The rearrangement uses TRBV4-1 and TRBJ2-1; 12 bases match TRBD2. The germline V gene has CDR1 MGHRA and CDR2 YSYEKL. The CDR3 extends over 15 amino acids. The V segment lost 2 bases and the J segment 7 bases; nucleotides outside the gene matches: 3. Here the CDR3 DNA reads TGCGCCAGCAGCCAACTAGCGGGAGGGCCTAATGAGCAGTTCTTC. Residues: CASSQLAGGPNEQFF.

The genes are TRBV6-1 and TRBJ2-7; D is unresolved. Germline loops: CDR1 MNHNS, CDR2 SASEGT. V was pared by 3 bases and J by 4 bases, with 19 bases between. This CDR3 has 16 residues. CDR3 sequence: CASSDFLAGTSYEQYF. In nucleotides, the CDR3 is TGTGCCAGCAGTGACTTTCTGGCAGGCACATCGTACGAGCAGTACTTC.

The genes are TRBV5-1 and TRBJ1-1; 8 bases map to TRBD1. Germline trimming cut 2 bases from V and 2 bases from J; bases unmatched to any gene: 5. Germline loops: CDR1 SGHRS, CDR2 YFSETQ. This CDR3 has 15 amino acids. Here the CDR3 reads CASSFTGGGNTEAFF. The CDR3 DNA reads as TGCGCCAGCAGCTTCACAGGGGGAGGAAACACTGAAGCTTTCTTT. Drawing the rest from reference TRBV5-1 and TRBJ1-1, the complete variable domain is KAGVTQTPRYLIKTRGQQVTLSCSPISGHRSVSWYQQTPGQGLQFLFEYFSETQRNKGNFPGRFSGRQFSNSRSEMNVSTLELGDSALYLCASSFTGGGNTEAFFGQGTRLTVV.